The next 3 T cell receptor beta chains were all read from a single sample in a study of tumor and adjacent non-tumor tissue in lung cancer. RNA was extracted from bulk tissue without any cell sorting. A modified ARM-PCR protocol with three rounds of nested PCR amplified TCRbeta. In TCRdb, the multiplex PCR reads were re-called with MiXCR into one record per CDR3 protein. Of about 75,000 distinct CDR3 sequences listed, over 70% are singletons. Sample: lung tumor tissue. Receptors originate from a woman in her forties or fifties with non-small cell lung cancer.

This clonotype was counted a few times. A much larger clone sits a single nucleotide away, making a read error possible. The chain carries TRBV5-1 and TRBJ2-3; 13 nucleotides line up with TRBD2. The CDR3 has 17 residues. The germline V gene encodes CDR1 SGHRS and CDR2 YFSETQ. The CDR3 DNA sequence: TGCGTCAGCAGCCCCGGGACTAGCGGGGATTTCACAGATACGCAGTATTTT. Protein sequence: CVSSPGTSGDFTDTQYF.

On this clonotype: Because it lacks the conserved phenylalanine or tryptophan at the end, this CDR3 is likely a read error. It is unclear where the CDR3 begins or ends on the DNA, so no DNA is shown, and the CDR3 is as TCRdb lists it. This chain uses TRBV6-1 with TRBJ2-7; TRBD1, the table's D call, was not compared with the DNA. From its first to its last residue, the CDR3 has 13 amino acids. Germline CDR1 reads MNHNS; CDR2 reads SASEGT. The CDR3 spells CAGSEEVRAEQCL.

On this clonotype: A junction boundary mismatches the germline segment, possibly from a read error. This chain connects TRBV29-1 to TRBJ2-7, with D uncertain. This CDR3 comprises 12 residues. The germline gives CDR1 SQVTM, CDR2 ANQGSEA. The CDR3 loop is CNVFTDTYEQYF. CDR3 in DNA: TGCAACGTTTTTACTGACACCTACGAGCAGTACTTC.